One sample yielded the 19 T cell receptor beta chains listed below, sequenced in a study of T cells after yellow fever vaccination. Each CDR3 protein is one row after TCRdb ran MiXCR on the 5' RACE reads. The sample consists of some 390,000 distinct CDR3 sequences, about 6% of them appearing once. Sample: PBMCs, taken 5 days after the yellow fever booster vaccination. These receptors originate from a man aged 25 to 40 who received the YFV17D yellow fever vaccine.

Ten or more counts support this clonotype. This CDR3 reads CSVWTGATDTQYF. CDR3 coding DNA: TGCAGCGTTTGGACAGGGGCCACAGATACGCAGTATTTT. This chain uses TRBV29-1 with TRBJ2-3; TRBD1 agrees at 9 bases. Trimming cost V 5 bases and J 2 bases; bases outside gene matches: 2. This CDR3 contains 13 residues. Germline V gives CDR1 SQVTM, CDR2 ANQGSEA.

The sample holds a few counts of this clonotype. The V call is TRBV20-1, the J call TRBJ2-1, with TRBD2 matching 9 bases. V was clipped by 0 bases and J by 8 bases; unmatched bases: 14. The CDR3 runs to 17 residues. The V gene's germline CDR1 is DFQATT and CDR2 SNEGSKA (reference sequence). In DNA form, the CDR3 reads TGCAGTGCTAGAGATGTAGCGGGAGCCCCAGCCGGTGATGAGCAGTTCTTC. It is translated as CSARDVAGAPAGDEQFF.

In nucleotides, the CDR3 is TGTGCCAGCTCACCCTTTTCAGGGTTGAATGAGCAGTTCTTC. Translated: CASSPFSGLNEQFF. The chain joins TRBV18 to TRBJ2-1, with D possibly TRBD1 on 5 matching bases. Trimming took 3 bases from V and 7 from J, leaving 13 bases between them. This CDR3 has 14 amino acids. Germline CDR1 reads KGHSH; CDR2 reads LQKENI. Full variable domain (outside the CDR3, taken from reference TRBV18 and TRBJ2-1): NAGVMQNPRHLVRRRGQEARLRCSPMKGHSHVYWYRQLPEEGLKFMVYLQKENIIDESGMPKERFSAEFPKEGPSILRIQQVVRGDSAAYFCASSPFSGLNEQFFGPGTRLTVL.

This clonotype was seen a few times. CDR3 sequence (DNA): TGTGCCACCAGCACCGGACCTAACAATGAGCAGTTCTTC. It encodes CATSTGPNNEQFF. V gene TRBV15 combines with J gene TRBJ2-1; no clear D gene. The CDR3 is 13 residues long. V gave up 4 bases and J gave up 5 bases, with 9 bases separating them. The V gene's germline CDR1 is LNHNV and CDR2 YYDKDF (reference sequence).

This clonotype was seen many times. This chain joins TRBV5-1 and TRBJ2-7; 9 bases line up with TRBD2. The CDR3 spans 17 residues. Unmatched junction bases numbered 12, after V lost 2 bases and J lost 3 bases. Looked up from germline, CDR1 is SGHRS and CDR2 is YFSETQ. The CDR3 sequence is CASSFSTSGQNLYEQYF. As DNA, the CDR3 is TGCGCCAGCAGCTTCTCAACTAGCGGGCAGAACCTCTACGAGCAGTACTTC.

At least ten counts were recorded for this clonotype. The J gene is TRBJ2-2, the V gene TRBV4-2; possible D gene TRBD2, 6 bases. There are 17 residues in the CDR3. CDR1 is LGHNA, CDR2 YNFKEQ, per germline. Trimming shortened V by 0 bases and J by 7 bases, and 18 bases separated the two germline ends. The CDR3 protein is CASSQDPGLTFGGELFF. The CDR3 DNA sequence: TGTGCCAGCAGCCAAGACCCGGGACTCACTTTCGGCGGGGAGCTGTTTTTT.

This clonotype was seen repeatedly, ten times or more. The gene calls are TRBV6-1 and TRBJ2-1, with 7 nucleotides matching TRBD2. The CDR3 sequence is 15 residues long. V was pared by 6 bases and J by 4 bases, with 9 bases of the junction left unmatched. Germline V gene data show CDR1 as MNHNS and CDR2 as SASEGT. The CDR3 DNA follows: TGTGCCAGCAGATCGGTCTCGCGGGGGTACAATGAGCAGTTCTTC. Its protein product is CASRSVSRGYNEQFF.

CDR3 sequence reads: CASRSSGYNEQFF. The CDR3 DNA is TGTGCCAGTAGGTCTAGCGGTTACAATGAGCAGTTCTTC. This sequence joins TRBV19 and TRBJ2-1; 7 positions match TRBD2. The CDR3 is 13 amino acids. CDR1 and CDR2 (germline): LNHDA, SQIVND (reference sequence). After removal of 6 bases from V and 4 bases from J, the junction contained 3 bases not matched to a gene.

The V gene is TRBV18, the J gene TRBJ2-3, with 10 bases aligning to TRBD2. Germline values: CDR1 KGHSH, CDR2 LQKENI. The CDR3 spans 16 residues. V shed 2 bases, J shed 2 bases, and the junction held 4 bases outside the gene matches. CDR3 in amino acids: CASSPTGLATTDTQYF. CDR3 coding DNA: TGTGCCAGCTCACCAACGGGACTAGCGACCACAGATACGCAGTATTTT.

Ten or more counts support this clonotype. J is TRBJ2-5 and V is TRBV7-8; the D gene is possibly TRBD1 (5 bases). CDR3 length: 13 residues. Trimming cost V 7 bases and J 2 bases, with 11 bases left between them. The germline CDR1 and CDR2 sequences are SGHVS and FQNEAQ. CDR3 in DNA: TGTGCCAGCAACCGACAGACTCAAGAGACCCAGTACTTC. Amino acid sequence: CASNRQTQETQYF.

This clonotype has more than one count but fewer than ten. The rearrangement links TRBV5-5 to TRBJ2-1; D not resolved. Trimming cost V 4 bases and J 5 bases, with 7 bases left between them. This CDR3 has 12 residues. Germline V gene lookup returns CDR1 SGHKS and CDR2 YYEKEE (reference sequence). The DNA for the CDR3 is TGTGCCAGCAGCCCTCCAAACAATGAGCAGTTCTTC. Translating it yields CASSPPNNEQFF.

This clonotype was observed at least ten times. V and J are TRBV7-2 and TRBJ2-1; D unclear. This CDR3 is built from 15 residues. Trimming removed 2 bases at V and 3 bases at J, with 11 bases between. The germline V gene encodes CDR1 SGHTA and CDR2 FQGNSA. Here the CDR3 DNA reads TGTGCCAGCAGCTTAAAGACATACAACTACAATGAGCAGTTCTTC. Protein product: CASSLKTYNYNEQFF. Combining the CDR3 with reference TRBV7-2 and TRBJ2-1 gives the whole variable domain GAGVSQSPSNKVTEKGKDVELRCDPISGHTALYWYRQSLGQGLEFLIYFQGNSAPDKSGLPSDRFSAERTGGSVSTLTIQRTQQEDSAVYLCASSLKTYNYNEQFFGPGTRLTVL.

The chain recombines TRBV20-1 with TRBJ2-1; 10 bases are a match to TRBD2. Germline CDR1 is DFQATT and CDR2 is SNEGSKA (reference sequence). V shed 1 base, J shed 9 bases, and the junction held 6 bases outside the gene matches. CDR3 length equals 14 residues. This CDR3 is CSARGPSGSVEQFF. In DNA, the CDR3 is TGCAGTGCTAGAGGGCCTAGCGGGAGTGTTGAGCAGTTCTTC.

At least ten counts were recorded for this clonotype. The chain links TRBV5-6 to TRBJ2-7; tentatively, D is TRBD2 (5 bases). The CDR3 is 14 amino acids. The V gene's germline CDR1 is SGHDT and CDR2 YYEEEE. Trimming left V 3 bases short and J 3 bases short, with 13 bases between. CDR3 sequence: CASSWGVSYYEQYF. In nucleotides, the CDR3 is TGTGCCAGCAGCTGGGGAGTTTCCTACTACGAGCAGTACTTC.

The chain recombines TRBV7-2 with TRBJ2-3; D gene uncertain. The CDR3 is made up of 17 amino acids. Germline lookup yields CDR1 SGHTA and CDR2 FQGNSA. The ends were cut back, 3 bases at V and 0 bases at J, with 16 bases in the middle. The CDR3: CASSFPVASTSTDTQYF. The CDR3, as DNA: TGTGCCAGCAGCTTTCCAGTTGCTAGTACTAGCACAGATACGCAGTATTTT.

This clonotype has ten or more counts. The V gene is TRBV10-2, the J gene TRBJ2-7, with 9 bases aligning to TRBD1. Germline V gene sequence: CDR1 WSHSY, CDR2 SAAADI. J gave up 5 bases and V 2 bases, and 4 bases lay outside the gene matches. This CDR3 region has 14 residues. DNA of the CDR3: TGCGCCAGCAGTGAGGGACAGGGGAGCGACGAGCAGTACTTC. Translation gives CASSEGQGSDEQYF.

CDR3 sequence reads: CSVEGAQGSGTDTQYF. The CDR3 nucleotides are TGCAGCGTTGAAGGTGCACAGGGGAGTGGGACAGATACGCAGTATTTT. The chain has TRBV29-1 and TRBJ2-3, with 7 bases that match TRBD1. The germline V gene encodes CDR1 SQVTM and CDR2 ANQGSEA. This CDR3 is built from 16 residues. The J segment lost 3 bases and the V segment lost 1 base, leaving 10 bases of the junction unmatched.

The chain couples TRBV20-1 to TRBJ2-1, with 8 bases aligning to TRBD2. Germline V gene sequence: CDR1 DFQATT, CDR2 SNEGSKA (reference sequence). This CDR3 contains 16 residues. The V segment lost 3 bases and the J segment 5 bases; nucleotides outside the gene matches: 12. CDR3 loop: CSASSSLAGSHNEQFF. The CDR3 DNA reads TGCAGTGCTAGTTCCAGCCTAGCGGGTTCCCACAATGAGCAGTTCTTC.

The chain links TRBV20-1 to TRBJ2-7; 7 bases agree with TRBD1. The V gene end was trimmed by 6 bases and the J gene end by 9 bases; junction bases not matched to a gene: 17. The CDR3 consists of 14 residues. Looked up from germline, CDR1 is DFQATT and CDR2 is SNEGSKA (reference sequence). CDR3 nucleotide sequence: TGCAGTGCCCCAATACAGACAGGGACCTCAGTGCAGTACTTC. Its translation: CSAPIQTGTSVQYF.